The TCR beta chain described here comes from a study of blood T cells in healthy people across ages. Study as a whole: When template switching was applied, about one barcoded beta molecule was captured per two T cells. The study's findings and limits: The recorded TCR beta diversity per million T cells decreased in a roughly linear manner with age. Both higher diversity and more naive CD4+ cells marked long-lived donors when set against aged donors.

Through a sample-barcoded 5' primer and a J-beta primer mix, a second PCR was run for roughly 6 to 11 cycles. TCRdb fed the 5' RACE reads into MiXCR, producing one record per CDR3 protein. Here the sample spans 890,000 or so distinct CDR3 sequences, roughly 60% being singletons. Around 10 milliliters of peripheral blood were drawn from each donor. Notes on this clonotype: Its antigen is unknown.

Sequenced material: blood. The source is a man in his thirties or forties in good health.

The CDR3 DNA sequence: TGTGCCAGCAAGGGCAGGTCGAACACCGGGGAGCTGTTTTTT. Translating it yields CASKGRSNTGELFF. J is TRBJ2-2 and V is TRBV7-8; no clear D. CDR3 length equals 14 residues. Germline lookup yields CDR1 SGHVS and CDR2 FQNEAQ. Trimming shortened V by 7 bases and J by 0 bases, and 9 bases separated the two germline ends.